This note documents a single TCR beta chain sequence. The CDR3 totals 15 residues. V was pared by 1 base and J by 2 bases, with 9 bases between. Per germline, CDR1 LNHDA and CDR2 SQIVND (reference sequence). This entry belongs to a study of blood T cell repertoires in COVID-19. About the study: T cells, B-cell-depleted T cells, or PBMCs supplied cDNA or gDNA.

The protocol was immunoSEQ multiplex PCR, while the TCRdb copy is restricted to in-frame clones and leaves out a portion. The sample lists some 33,000 clones, approximately 82% occurring once. Source material: peripheral blood. This TCR was sampled from a human donor in a cohort sampled during active COVID-19. The chain carries TRBV19 and TRBJ1-5; maybe TRBD1 (6 bases). The CDR3 region is CASSIGGQGNQPQHF. The CDR3 bases are TGTGCCAGTAGTATAGGGGGGCAGGGCAATCAGCCCCAGCATTTT.